A selection of T cell receptor beta chains follows, all from one sample in a study of cytomegalovirus exposure and HLA in healthy donors. TCRdb's table, derived via immunoSEQ multiplex PCR, lists solely in-frame clones and lacks some. The sample has a few hundred thousand clones; roughly 80% are singletons. The sample taken for sequencing was PBMCs. The source of these receptors is a man aged 35-49 years in good health and CMV-seronegative. Both conserved end residues are part of each CDR3. Each record gives: clone size, D gene, CDR3 length, J gene, V gene, CDR3 protein, CDR3 DNA. D genes are given only for firm matches. The size field is filled for only some rows; it gives once, few, many or a size class.

>.|.|16|TRBJ2-2|TRBV5-4
CASSDLMGGQTGELFF
TGTGCCAGCAGCGACCTGATGGGGGGGCAGACCGGGGAGCTGTTTTTT
>.|TRBD2|16|TRBJ2-3|TRBV11-2
CASSPTVRGGKDTQYF
TGTGCCAGCAGCCCAACGGTGCGGGGGGGCAAAGATACGCAGTATTTT
>.|.|15|TRBJ1-3|TRBV19
CASSIAVTTGNTIYF
TGTGCCAGTAGTATAGCTGTTACAACTGGAAACACCATATATTTT
>.|TRBD2|12|TRBJ2-5|TRBV7-9
CASRAGEETQYF
TGTGCCAGCAGAGCGGGAGAGGAGACCCAGTACTTC
>.|.|12|TRBJ1-1|TRBV5-5
CASSFDTGMAFF
TGTGCCAGCAGCTTTGATACGGGTATGGCTTTCTTT
>.|TRBD1|16|TRBJ1-6|TRBV19
CASSIQGASLGSPLHF
TGTGCCAGTAGTATCCAGGGGGCGTCCCTAGGTTCACCCCTCCACTTT
>.|TRBD1|15|TRBJ1-1|TRBV2
CASSEGQGMGTEAFF
TGTGCCAGCAGTGAAGGACAGGGAATGGGCACTGAAGCTTTCTTT
>.|.|14|TRBJ2-5|TRBV4-2
CASSQAGAKETQYF
TGTGCCAGCAGCCAAGCTGGGGCGAAAGAGACCCAGTACTTC
>.|TRBD2|16|TRBJ2-5|TRBV11-2
CASSLGLAGAEETQYF
TGTGCCAGCAGCTTAGGACTAGCGGGAGCGGAGGAGACCCAGTACTTC
>.|.|15|TRBJ1-5|TRBV19
CASSKGGIANQPQHF
TGTGCCAGTAGTAAGGGGGGGATCGCCAATCAGCCCCAGCATTTT
>.|.|14|TRBJ1-2|TRBV6-6
CASSFIQGENGYTF
TGTGCCAGCAGTTTCATACAGGGAGAGAATGGCTACACCTTC
>.|TRBD2|20|TRBJ2-4|TRBV18
CASSPGTSGTLMLAKNIQYF
TGTGCCAGCTCACCAGGGACTAGCGGGACCTTGATGTTAGCCAAAAACATTCAGTACTTC
>.|.|13|TRBJ1-2|TRBV21-1
CASYLHPNYGYTF
TGTGCCAGTTACTTGCATCCTAACTATGGCTACACCTTC
>.|TRBD2|16|TRBJ2-3|TRBV15
CATSSSGLAGSDTQYF
TGTGCCACCAGCAGCTCGGGACTAGCGGGGTCAGATACGCAGTATTTT
>.|TRBD1|16|TRBJ2-7|TRBV15
CATSRDAGTGTYEQYF
TGTGCCACCAGCAGAGATGCGGGGACAGGGACCTACGAGCAGTACTTC
>.|.|16|TRBJ1-1|TRBV29-1
CSVGAPKDIFKPEAFF
TGCAGCGTGGGGGCCCCAAAGGACATATTTAAACCTGAAGCTTTCTTT
>.|TRBD1|16|TRBJ2-3|TRBV6-1
CASSEAGTGAVGTQYF
TGTGCCAGCAGTGAAGCGGGGACAGGGGCGGTTGGTACGCAGTATTTT
>.|TRBD2|15|TRBJ2-7|TRBV27
CASSLTSGRANEQYF
TGTGCCAGCAGTTTAACTAGCGGGAGGGCCAACGAGCAGTACTTC
>.|TRBD1|15|TRBJ2-2|TRBV5-1
CASSWDRFATGELFF
TGCGCCAGCAGCTGGGACAGGTTTGCCACCGGGGAGCTGTTTTTT
>once|.|12|TRBJ1-1|TRBV27
CATGHSNTEAFF
TGTGCCACCGGACACTCGAACACTGAAGCTTTCTTT
>.|.|16|TRBJ2-5|TRBV7-3
CASSLSTGVVQETQYF
TGTGCCAGCAGCTTATCCACGGGAGTAGTCCAAGAGACCCAGTACTTC
>.|.|14|TRBJ2-1|TRBV5-1
CASSATDYHNEQFF
TGCGCCAGCAGCGCTACCGACTACCACAATGAGCAGTTCTTC
>.|TRBD2|15|TRBJ2-3|TRBV7-2
CASSLARGGRDTQYF
TGTGCCAGCAGCTTAGCTCGGGGGGGCAGAGATACGCAGTATTTT
>.|TRBD1|15|TRBJ2-1|TRBV10-3
CAISFGQGTPNEQFF
TGTGCCATCAGTTTCGGACAGGGTACCCCCAATGAGCAGTTCTTC
>.|.|15|TRBJ1-5|TRBV6-5
CASSYSQGSNQPQHF
TGTGCCAGCAGTTACTCTCAGGGTTCCAATCAGCCCCAGCATTTT
>.|.|13|TRBJ2-1|TRBV9
CASTGGNLNEQFF
TGTGCCAGCACGGGGGGCAACCTCAATGAGCAGTTCTTC
>once|.|13|TRBJ2-3|TRBV27
CASSFGLTDTQYF
TGTGCCAGCAGTTTCGGACTAACAGATACGCAGTATTTT
>.|.|12|TRBJ1-1|TRBV2
CASRSTGPEAFF
TGTGCCAGCAGGTCGACAGGCCCCGAAGCTTTCTTT
>.|.|12|TRBJ1-2|TRBV10-3
CACSGTNDGYTF
TGTGCCTGCTCCGGGACAAACGATGGCTACACCTTC
>few|TRBD1|16|TRBJ1-1|TRBV10-2
CASSEPGQGYNTEAFF
TGCGCCAGCAGTGAACCCGGACAGGGCTATAACACTGAAGCTTTCTTT
>.|.|15|TRBJ2-2|TRBV4-2
CASSQGGLYTGELFF
TGTGCCAGCAGCCAAGGGGGACTGTACACCGGGGAGCTGTTTTTT
>few|.|15|TRBJ1-1|TRBV9
CASSFGGGMNTEAFF
TGTGCCAGCAGCTTTGGTGGCGGAATGAACACTGAAGCTTTCTTT
>.|.|13|TRBJ1-1|TRBV2
CASKPDGIPEAFF
TGTGCCAGCAAACCTGACGGGATACCTGAAGCTTTCTTT
>.|TRBD1|13|TRBJ1-6|TRBV6-5
CASRLRDRSPLHF
TGTGCCAGCAGATTACGGGACAGGTCACCCCTCCACTTT
>.|.|12|TRBJ2-7|TRBV7-3
CASSPDNYEQYF
TGTGCCAGCAGCCCAGATAACTACGAGCAGTACTTC
>.|TRBD2|14|TRBJ2-1|TRBV30
CACPVGRALREQFF
TGTGCCTGCCCCGTCGGGAGGGCCCTCAGGGAGCAGTTCTTC
>few|.|14|TRBJ1-1|TRBV2
CASSVVRRSSEAFF
TGTGCCAGCAGTGTGGTCCGCAGGTCAAGTGAAGCTTTCTTT